This TCR beta chain is drawn from a study of cytomegalovirus exposure and HLA in healthy donors. Germline CDR1 and CDR2: SEHNR and FQNEAQ (reference sequence). The CDR3 has 14 amino acids. Trimming removed 5 bases at V and 1 base at J, with 11 bases between. Study results and caveats: Associated with cytomegalovirus, according to the listing, were some 150 TCR beta chains. When presence/absence was analysed, sequencing depth was taken to be roughly uniform across donors.

In the case of this clone: The antigen remains undetermined.

It was with 60 Vbeta and 13 Jbeta primers that the PCR ran. Per the study methods: In a later analysis, 80 million or so unique TCR beta chains included roughly 11 million shared by two or more donors. This table comes from immunoSEQ multiplex PCR, and its TCRdb copy is limited to in-frame clones, with some not included. That table gives V, J and clone size, and the DNA gave D and trimming. Of tens of thousands of clones detected, more than 75% appear once; the ten largest clones hold approximately 14%. The chain is built from TRBV7-9 and TRBJ1-2; D gene uncertain. The source material was PBMCs. This receptor was taken from a woman in her forties in good health and CMV-seropositive. The CDR3 nucleotides read TGTGCCAGCAGCCAAAGCGGGATTAACTATGGCTACACCTTC. Translating it yields CASSQSGINYGYTF.